This T cell receptor beta chain was captured in a study of T cells of healthy individuals. Each CDR3 protein is one row after TCRdb ran MiXCR on the 5' RACE reads. The sample records 85,000 to 100,000 distinct CDR3 sequences, 15% to 20% being singletons. The sequence was obtained from a human donor in good health.

CDR3 DNA: TGTGCCAGCACCATCGGTGCGGGGGCCGGTTATGAGCAGTTCTTC. Translated: CASTIGAGAGYEQFF. The chain combines TRBV3-1 with TRBJ2-1, with D possibly matching TRBD2 (7 bases). The CDR3 is made up of 15 amino acids. Germline assignment: CDR1 LGHDT and CDR2 YNNKEL (reference sequence). Trimming took off 7 bases at V and 8 bases at J, with 21 bases between the two ends.